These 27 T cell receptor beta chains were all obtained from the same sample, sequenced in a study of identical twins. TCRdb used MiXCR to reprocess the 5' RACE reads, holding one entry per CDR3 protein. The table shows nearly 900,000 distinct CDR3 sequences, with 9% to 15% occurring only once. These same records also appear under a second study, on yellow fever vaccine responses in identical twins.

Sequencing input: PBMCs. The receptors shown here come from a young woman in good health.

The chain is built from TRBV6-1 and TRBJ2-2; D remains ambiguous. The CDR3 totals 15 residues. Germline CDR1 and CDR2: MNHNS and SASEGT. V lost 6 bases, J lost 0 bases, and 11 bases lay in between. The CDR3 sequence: CASRTSAANTGELFF. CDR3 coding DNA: TGTGCCAGCAGGACTTCGGCGGCGAACACCGGGGAGCTGTTTTTT.

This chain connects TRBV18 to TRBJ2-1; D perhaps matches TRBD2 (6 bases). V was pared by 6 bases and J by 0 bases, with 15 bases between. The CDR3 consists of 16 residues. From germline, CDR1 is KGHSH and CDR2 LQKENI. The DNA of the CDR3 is TGTGCCAGCTCCCCTAGCGACCCGAGCTCCTACAATGAGCAGTTCTTC. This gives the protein CASSPSDPSSYNEQFF.

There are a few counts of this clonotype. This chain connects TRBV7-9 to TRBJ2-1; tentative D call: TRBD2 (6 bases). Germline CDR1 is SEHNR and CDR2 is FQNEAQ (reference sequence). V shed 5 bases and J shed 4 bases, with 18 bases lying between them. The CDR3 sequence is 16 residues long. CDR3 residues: CASSLILRGGYNEQFF. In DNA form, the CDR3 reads TGTGCCAGCAGCCTCATCTTACGGGGAGGTTACAATGAGCAGTTCTTC.

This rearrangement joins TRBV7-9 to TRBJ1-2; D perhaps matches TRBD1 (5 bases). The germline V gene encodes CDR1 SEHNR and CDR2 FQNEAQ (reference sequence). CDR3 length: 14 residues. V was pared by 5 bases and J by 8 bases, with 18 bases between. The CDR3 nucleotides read TGTGCCAGCAGCCGGGACGGTCTTTATGCGGGCTACACCTTC. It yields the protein CASSRDGLYAGYTF.

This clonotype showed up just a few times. The CDR3 protein is CSARTSGLPKTQYF. In nucleotides, the CDR3 is TGCAGTGCTAGGACTAGCGGACTCCCGAAGACCCAGTACTTC. The J gene is TRBJ2-5, the V gene TRBV20-1; 9 bases match TRBD2. This CDR3 has 14 residues. Germline V lookup: CDR1 DFQATT, CDR2 SNEGSKA (reference sequence). The junction had 8 bases not matched to a gene; V was cut back by 3 bases and J by 6 bases.

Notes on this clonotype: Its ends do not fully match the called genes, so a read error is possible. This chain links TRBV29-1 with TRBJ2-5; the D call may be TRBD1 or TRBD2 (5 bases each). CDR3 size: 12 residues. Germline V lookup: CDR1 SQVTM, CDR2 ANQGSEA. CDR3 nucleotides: TGCAGCACCCCGAGGGGCCAAGAGGCCCAGTACTTC. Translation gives CSTPRGQEAQYF.

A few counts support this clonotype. CDR3 in amino acids: CAISKTGGLVGYTF. Here the CDR3 DNA reads TGTGCCATCAGTAAGACAGGGGGACTGGTTGGCTACACCTTC. The gene calls are TRBV10-3 and TRBJ1-2; 9 nucleotides align to TRBD1. The V and J ends lost 5 bases and 7 bases, in that order; junction bases with no gene match: 8. The germline gives CDR1 ENHRY, CDR2 SYGVKD. This CDR3 has 14 amino acids.

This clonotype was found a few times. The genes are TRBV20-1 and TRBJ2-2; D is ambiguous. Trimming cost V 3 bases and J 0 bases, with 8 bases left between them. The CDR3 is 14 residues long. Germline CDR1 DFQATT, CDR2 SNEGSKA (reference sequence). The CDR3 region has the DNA TGCAGTGCTAGGCGGCAGACGAACACCGGGGAGCTGTTTTTT. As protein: CSARRQTNTGELFF.

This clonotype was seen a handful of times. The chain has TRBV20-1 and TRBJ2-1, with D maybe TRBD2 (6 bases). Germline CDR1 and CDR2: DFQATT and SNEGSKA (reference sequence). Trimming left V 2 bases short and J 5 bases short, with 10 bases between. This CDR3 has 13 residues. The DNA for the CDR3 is TGCAGTGCTAGACGACTAGTGAACAATGAGCAGTTCTTC. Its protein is CSARRLVNNEQFF.

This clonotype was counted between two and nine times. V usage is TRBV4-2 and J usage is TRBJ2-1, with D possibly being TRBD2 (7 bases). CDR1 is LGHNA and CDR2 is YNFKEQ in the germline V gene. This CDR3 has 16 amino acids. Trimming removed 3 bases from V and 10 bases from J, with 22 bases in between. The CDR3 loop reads CASSQPQGGASEEQFF. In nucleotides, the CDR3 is TGTGCCAGCAGCCAGCCTCAAGGGGGGGCATCAGAGGAGCAGTTCTTC.

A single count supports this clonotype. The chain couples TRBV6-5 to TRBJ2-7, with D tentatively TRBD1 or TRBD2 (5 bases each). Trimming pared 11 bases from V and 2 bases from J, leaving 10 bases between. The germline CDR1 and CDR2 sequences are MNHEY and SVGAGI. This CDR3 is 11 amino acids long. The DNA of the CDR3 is TGTGCCTGGGGGTTGGCCTACGAGCAGTACGTC. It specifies CAWGLAYEQYV.

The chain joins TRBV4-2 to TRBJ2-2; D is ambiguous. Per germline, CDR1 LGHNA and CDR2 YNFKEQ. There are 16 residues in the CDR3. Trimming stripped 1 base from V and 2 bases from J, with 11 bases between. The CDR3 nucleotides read TGTGCCAGCAGCCAAGGGGTAGCCGCTAACACCGGGGAGCTGTTTTTT. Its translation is CASSQGVAANTGELFF.

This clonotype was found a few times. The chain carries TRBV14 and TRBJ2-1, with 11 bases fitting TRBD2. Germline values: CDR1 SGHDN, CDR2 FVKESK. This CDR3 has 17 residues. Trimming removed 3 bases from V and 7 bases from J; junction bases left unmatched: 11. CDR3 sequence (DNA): TGTGCCAGCAGCCACCTTCTAGCGGGGGGAACGTCAAATGAGCAGTTCTTC. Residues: CASSHLLAGGTSNEQFF.

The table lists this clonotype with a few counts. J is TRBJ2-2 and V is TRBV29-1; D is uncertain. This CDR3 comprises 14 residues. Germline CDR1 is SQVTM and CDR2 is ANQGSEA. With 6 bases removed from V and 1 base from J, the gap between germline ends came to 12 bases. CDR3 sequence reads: CSVLTVGNTGELFF. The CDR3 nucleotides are TGCAGCGTGCTTACCGTGGGGAACACCGGGGAGCTGTTTTTT.

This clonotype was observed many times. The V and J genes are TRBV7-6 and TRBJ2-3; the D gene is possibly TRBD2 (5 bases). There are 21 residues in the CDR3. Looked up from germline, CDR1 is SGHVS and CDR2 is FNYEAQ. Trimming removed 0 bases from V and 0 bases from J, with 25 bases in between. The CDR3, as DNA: TGTGCCAGCAGCTTAGCGCTATCTTCGGACTTCGGCTCCTCGAGCACAGATACGCAGTATTTT. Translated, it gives CASSLALSSDFGSSSTDTQYF.

CDR3 sequence reads: CATSSLVAGYSTDTQYF. The CDR3 nucleotides read TGTGCCACCAGTTCCCTAGTAGCAGGCTATAGCACAGATACGCAGTATTTT. The chain couples TRBV24-1 to TRBJ2-3; D remains unclear. CDR1 and CDR2 from the germline V gene are KGHDR and SFDVKD. Trimming cost V 6 bases and J 0 bases, with 18 bases left between them. CDR3 size: 17 residues.

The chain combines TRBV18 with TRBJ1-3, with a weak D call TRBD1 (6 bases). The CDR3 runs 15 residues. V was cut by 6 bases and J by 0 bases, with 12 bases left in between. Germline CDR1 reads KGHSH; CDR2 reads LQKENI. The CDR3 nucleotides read TGTGCCAGCTCCCCCGGGGACATCTCTGGAAACACCATATATTTT. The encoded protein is CASSPGDISGNTIYF.

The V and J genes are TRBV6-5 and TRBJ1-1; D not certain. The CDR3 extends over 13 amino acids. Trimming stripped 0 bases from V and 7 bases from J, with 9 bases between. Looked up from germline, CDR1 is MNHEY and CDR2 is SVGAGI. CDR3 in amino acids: CASSYSKTDEAFF. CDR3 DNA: TGTGCCAGCAGTTACTCGAAAACAGATGAAGCTTTCTTT.

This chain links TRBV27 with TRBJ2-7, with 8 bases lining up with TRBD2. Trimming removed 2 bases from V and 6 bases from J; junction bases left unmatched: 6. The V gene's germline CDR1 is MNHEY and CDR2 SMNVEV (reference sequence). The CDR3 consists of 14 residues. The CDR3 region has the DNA TGTGCCAGCAGTTTAGGCGCGGGAGGTTTCGAGCAGTACTTC. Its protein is CASSLGAGGFEQYF.

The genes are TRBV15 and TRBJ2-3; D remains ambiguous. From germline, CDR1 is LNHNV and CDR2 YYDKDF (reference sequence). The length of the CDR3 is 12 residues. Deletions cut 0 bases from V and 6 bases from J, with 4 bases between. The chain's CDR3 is CATSRDLDTQYF. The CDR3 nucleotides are TGTGCCACCAGCAGAGATCTGGATACGCAGTATTTT. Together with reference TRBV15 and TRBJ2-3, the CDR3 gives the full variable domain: DAMVIQNPRYQVTQFGKPVTLSCSQTLNHNVMYWYQQKSSQAPKLLFHYYDKDFNNEADTPDNFQSRRPNTSFCFLDIRSPGLGDTAMYLCATSRDLDTQYFGPGTRLTVL.

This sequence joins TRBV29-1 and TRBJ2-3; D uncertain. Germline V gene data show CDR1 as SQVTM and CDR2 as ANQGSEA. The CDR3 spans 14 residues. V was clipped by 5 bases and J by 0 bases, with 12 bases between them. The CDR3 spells CSVSRTPSTDTQYF. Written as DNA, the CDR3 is TGCAGCGTTTCAAGAACCCCTAGCACAGATACGCAGTATTTT.

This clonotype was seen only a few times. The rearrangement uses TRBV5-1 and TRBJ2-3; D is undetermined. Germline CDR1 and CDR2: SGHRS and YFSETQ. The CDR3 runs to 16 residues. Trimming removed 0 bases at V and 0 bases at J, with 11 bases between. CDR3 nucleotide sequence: TGCGCCAGCAGCTTGGTAGGCGTACAGAGCACAGATACGCAGTATTTT. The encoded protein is CASSLVGVQSTDTQYF.

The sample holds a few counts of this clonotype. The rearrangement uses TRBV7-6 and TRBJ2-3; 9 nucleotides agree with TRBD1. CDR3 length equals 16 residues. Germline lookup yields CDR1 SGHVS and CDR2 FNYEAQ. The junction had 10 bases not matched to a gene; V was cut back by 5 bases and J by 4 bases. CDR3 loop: CASSLGGTGLSDTQYF. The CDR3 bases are TGTGCCAGCAGCCTGGGCGGGACAGGGTTGTCAGATACGCAGTATTTT. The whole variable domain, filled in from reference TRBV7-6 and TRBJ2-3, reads GAGVSQSPRYKVTKRGQDVALRCDPISGHVSLYWYRQALGQGPEFLTYFNYEAQQDKSGLPNDRFSAERPEGSISTLTIQRTEQRDSAMYRCASSLGGTGLSDTQYFGPGTRLTVL.

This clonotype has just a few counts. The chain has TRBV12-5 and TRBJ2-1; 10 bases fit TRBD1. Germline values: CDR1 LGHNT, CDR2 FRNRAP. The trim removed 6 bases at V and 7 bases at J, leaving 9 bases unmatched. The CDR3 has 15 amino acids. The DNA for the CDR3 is TGTGCTAGTGGCCTCCTCGGACAGGGGGTAAATGAGCAGTTCTTC. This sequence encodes CASGLLGQGVNEQFF.

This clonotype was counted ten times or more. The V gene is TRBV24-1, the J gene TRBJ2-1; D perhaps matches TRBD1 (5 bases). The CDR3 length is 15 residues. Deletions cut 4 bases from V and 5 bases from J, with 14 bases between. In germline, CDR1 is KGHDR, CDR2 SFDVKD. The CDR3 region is CATSDHGHGHNEQFF. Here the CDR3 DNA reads TGTGCCACCAGTGACCACGGACACGGTCACAATGAGCAGTTCTTC.

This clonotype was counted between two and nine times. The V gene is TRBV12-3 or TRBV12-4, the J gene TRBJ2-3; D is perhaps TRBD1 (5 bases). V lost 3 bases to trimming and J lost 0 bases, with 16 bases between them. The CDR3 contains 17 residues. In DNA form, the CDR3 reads TGTGCCAGCAGTTTGGGTGTTGGGGCACCTAGCACAGATACGCAGTATTTT. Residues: CASSLGVGAPSTDTQYF.

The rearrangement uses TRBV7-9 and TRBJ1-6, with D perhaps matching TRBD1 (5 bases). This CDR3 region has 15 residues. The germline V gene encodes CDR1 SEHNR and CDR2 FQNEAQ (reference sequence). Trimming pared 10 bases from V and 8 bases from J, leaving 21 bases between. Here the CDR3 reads CATPTDGTDYSPLHF. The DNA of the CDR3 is TGTGCCACCCCTACAGACGGGACCGACTATTCACCCCTCCACTTT.